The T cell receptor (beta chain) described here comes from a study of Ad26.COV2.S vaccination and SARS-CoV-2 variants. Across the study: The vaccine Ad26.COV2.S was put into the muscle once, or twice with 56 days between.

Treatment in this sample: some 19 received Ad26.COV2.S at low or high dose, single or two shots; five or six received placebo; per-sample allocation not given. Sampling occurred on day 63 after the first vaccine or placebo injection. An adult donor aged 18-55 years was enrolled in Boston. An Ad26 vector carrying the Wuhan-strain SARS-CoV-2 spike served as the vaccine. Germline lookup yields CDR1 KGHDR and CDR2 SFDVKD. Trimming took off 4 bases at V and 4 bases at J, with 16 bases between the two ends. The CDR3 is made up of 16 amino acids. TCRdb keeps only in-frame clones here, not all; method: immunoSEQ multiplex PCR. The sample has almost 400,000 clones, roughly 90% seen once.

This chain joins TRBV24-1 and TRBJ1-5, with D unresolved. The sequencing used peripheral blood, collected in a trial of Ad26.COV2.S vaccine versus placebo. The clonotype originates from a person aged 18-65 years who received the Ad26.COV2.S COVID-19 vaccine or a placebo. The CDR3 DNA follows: TGTGCCACCAGTGACTCCCTCGGGGTGGGAAATCAGCCCCAGCATTTT. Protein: CATSDSLGVGNQPQHF.